This T cell receptor (beta chain) is drawn from a study of regulatory T cells in long-lasting Graves disease. Arm-PCR of CDR3 regions and iRepertoire HTBI primers were used to build TCR beta libraries. One entry per CDR3 protein, called by TCRdb with MiXCR from the multiplex PCR reads. The table lists approximately 560,000 distinct CDR3 sequences, 15% to 20% of them singletons, with about 12% in the top ten. This CDR3 has 13 amino acids. V trimming: 7 bases; J trimming: 4 bases; junction bases outside the gene matches: 4. Study outcomes and limitations: Favoring TRBV28, TRBJ1-2 and TRBJ2-5 was a feature seen in persistent disease.

Documented time point: newly diagnosed GD, antithyroid drugs for less than 3 months. Construction of the TCR library relied on RNA isolated from PBMCs. Ten or more counts support this clonotype. Its specificity is not known. Another study also made use of these data, one on T cells in Graves' hyperthyroidism and ophthalmopathy.

The sample here was peripheral blood mononuclear cells (PBMCs), taken at new diagnosis, from a patient treated with antithyroid drugs. The sequence came from a man in his late teens or twenties with Graves disease. V usage is TRBV12-3 or TRBV12-4 and J usage is TRBJ2-1, with 7 nucleotides matching TRBD1. The CDR3 loop is CASTPTGYNEQFF. CDR3 coding DNA: TGTGCCAGCACCCCGACAGGGTACAATGAGCAGTTCTTC.